The next 8 T cell receptor beta chains were all read from a single sample in a study of pediatric ulcerative colitis. Sequencing was performed with immunoSEQ multiplex PCR; in TCRdb, only in-frame clones are kept and a portion is missing. The sample holds tens of thousands of clones, 87% seen once. Sequenced: blood. The receptors originated from a boy aged 5-17 years who was a control in a study of pediatric ulcerative colitis.

The rearrangement uses TRBV29-1 and TRBJ2-3; 14 bases fit TRBD2. V lost 5 bases and J lost 2; bases outside the gene matches: 6. This CDR3 is built from 16 residues. Looked up from germline, CDR1 is SQVTM and CDR2 is ANQGSEA. The CDR3 coding sequence is TGCAGCGTTAAGGGGACTAGCGGGGGCCCCACAGATACGCAGTATTTT. This gives the protein CSVKGTSGGPTDTQYF.

This chain links TRBV2 with TRBJ1-1, with a weak D call TRBD1 (5 bases). The length of the CDR3 is 13 residues. Between the trimmed V and J ends, which lost 10 bases and 0 bases, there was a span of 12 bases. In germline, CDR1 is SNHLY, CDR2 FYNNEI. This CDR3 is CATWGGLNTEAFF. For the CDR3, the DNA is TGTGCCACATGGGGGGGACTGAACACTGAAGCTTTCTTT.

The rearrangement links TRBV9 to TRBJ1-2, with D possibly being TRBD1 (6 bases). Germline V gene data show CDR1 as SGDLS and CDR2 as YYNGEE. Trimming pared 4 bases from V and 7 bases from J, leaving 20 bases between. The CDR3 extends over 15 amino acids. CDR3: CASSSGGGSVRGYTF. CDR3 nucleotides: TGTGCCAGCAGCTCCGGAGGGGGGTCTGTGCGTGGCTACACCTTC.

The chain combines TRBV7-7 with TRBJ2-3; D gene unclear. Germline lookup yields CDR1 SSHAT and CDR2 FNYEAQ (reference sequence). The V end lost 1 base, the J end lost 2 bases, and 7 bases lay between the germline ends. The CDR3 is made up of 14 amino acids. The CDR3: CASSLDSTTDTQYF. CDR3 DNA: TGTGCCAGCAGCTTAGACTCCACCACAGATACGCAGTATTTT.

J is TRBJ2-1 and V is TRBV9; D ambiguous. Trimming removed 0 bases from V and 8 bases from J, with 12 bases in between. The CDR3 contains 14 residues. CDR1 and CDR2 (germline): SGDLS, YYNGEE. CDR3 in amino acids: CASSVGLRSDEQFF. The CDR3 DNA follows: TGTGCCAGCAGCGTAGGACTTCGCTCGGATGAGCAGTTCTTC.

The V call is TRBV28, the J call TRBJ1-4; TRBD1 aligns across 9 bases. V shed 4 bases and J 7 bases; nucleotides not matched to a gene: 4. This CDR3 is built from 14 residues. CDR1 is MDHEN and CDR2 is SYDVKM in the germline V gene. DNA for the CDR3: TGTGCCAGCAGTTCGACAGGGGGAAGTGAAAAACTGTTTTTT. Translation gives CASSSTGGSEKLFF.

This rearrangement joins TRBV27 to TRBJ2-1; TRBD2 aligns across 7 bases. CDR1 and CDR2 (germline): MNHEY, SMNVEV (reference sequence). Trimming took 1 base from V and 10 from J; bases not matched to a gene: 13. The CDR3 extends over 16 amino acids. Written as DNA, the CDR3 is TGTGCCAGCAGTTTATTCGCGGGAGAAGCGCTACACGAGCAGTTCTTC. Encoded protein: CASSLFAGEALHEQFF.

This sequence joins TRBV27 and TRBJ2-7, with a possible D match to TRBD1 (5 bases). CDR1 is MNHEY and CDR2 is SMNVEV in the germline V gene (reference sequence). The CDR3 is made up of 15 amino acids. The ends were cut back, 0 bases at V and 4 bases at J, with 13 bases in the middle. The CDR3 is CASSLSAGRRYEQYF. In DNA, the CDR3 is TGTGCCAGCAGTTTATCGGCAGGGCGTCGGTACGAGCAGTACTTC.